This T cell receptor (beta chain) was sequenced during a study of response to subunit inactivated influenza vaccine. TCRdb passed the RT-PCR reads through MiXCR, listing each CDR3 protein once. Among about 620,000 distinct CDR3 sequences listed, roughly 12% were seen once. This CDR3 is built from 13 residues. V was clipped by 7 bases and J by 4 bases, with 12 bases between them. This clonotype has more than one count but fewer than ten. These data were also reused for a study on T cells expressing NK-cell markers. As that study records: Libraries used 5'RACE template switching adding universal primer site and UMIs. All TCR beta repertoires analysed originated from sorted CD3+CD56+NKG2C+, CD3+CD56+NKG2C- and CD3+CD56-NKG2C+ T cells. Seven donors tested HCMV-seropositive and one tested seronegative among the eight sequenced. Among the experiments, several used an anti-gamma-delta TCR antibody to restrict sorting to alpha-beta TCR T cells. Top CD8+ clonotypes included the dominant CD3+CD56+NKG2C+ clonotypes in several donors.

This sample comprised PBMCs from blood, obtained on the day of vaccination. This sequence joins TRBV12-3 or TRBV12-4 and TRBJ2-3, with unresolved D. This receptor was identified in a man between 45 and 60 years old who received an inactivated influenza vaccine. This chain's CDR3 is CASTLREADTQYF. The CDR3 bases are TGTGCCAGCACCTTGAGAGAGGCAGATACGCAGTATTTT.